This TCR beta chain was captured in a study of OX40 agonist ivuxolimab in advanced cancers. Points from the study as a whole: Expanded peripheral T-cell antigen specificity went undetermined.

Comment on this clone: Its antigen is as yet unknown.

The ends were cut back, 5 bases at V and 5 bases at J, with 19 bases in the middle. CDR1 and CDR2 from the germline V gene are MDHEN and SYDVKM. CDR3 size: 16 residues. Assay: immunoSEQ multiplex PCR; the TCRdb copy retains only in-frame clones and omits some. Of over 35,000 clones detected, roughly 84% appear once; the ten largest clones hold roughly 22%. The clonotype originates from an adult with an advanced solid tumor such as melanoma, head and neck, liver or kidney cancer. The rearrangement uses TRBV28 and TRBJ1-5, with TRBD1 as a possible D gene (5 bases). The sample in question was CD4+ or CD8+ T cells sorted from blood, obtained in a trial of the OX40 agonist ivuxolimab. The CDR3 loop is CASSEEGRARYQPQHF. CDR3 nucleotide sequence: TGTGCCAGCAGTGAAGAAGGCAGGGCTCGGTATCAGCCCCAGCATTTT.